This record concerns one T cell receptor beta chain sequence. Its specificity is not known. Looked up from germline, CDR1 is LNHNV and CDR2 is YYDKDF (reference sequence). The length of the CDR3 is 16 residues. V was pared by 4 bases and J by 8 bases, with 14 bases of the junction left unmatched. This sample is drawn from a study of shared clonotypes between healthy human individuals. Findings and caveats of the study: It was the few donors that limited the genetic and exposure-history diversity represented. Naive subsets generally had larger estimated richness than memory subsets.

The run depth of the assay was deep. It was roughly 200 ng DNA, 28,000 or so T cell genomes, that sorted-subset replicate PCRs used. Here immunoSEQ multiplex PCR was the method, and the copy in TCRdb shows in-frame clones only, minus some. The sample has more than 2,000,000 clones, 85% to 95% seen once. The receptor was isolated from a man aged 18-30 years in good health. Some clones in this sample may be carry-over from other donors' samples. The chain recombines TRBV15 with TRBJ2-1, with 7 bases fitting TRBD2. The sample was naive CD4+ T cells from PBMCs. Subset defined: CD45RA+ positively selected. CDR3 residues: CATSTARGRASDEQFF. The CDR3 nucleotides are TGTGCCACCAGCACGGCTCGGGGGAGGGCCTCGGATGAGCAGTTCTTC.